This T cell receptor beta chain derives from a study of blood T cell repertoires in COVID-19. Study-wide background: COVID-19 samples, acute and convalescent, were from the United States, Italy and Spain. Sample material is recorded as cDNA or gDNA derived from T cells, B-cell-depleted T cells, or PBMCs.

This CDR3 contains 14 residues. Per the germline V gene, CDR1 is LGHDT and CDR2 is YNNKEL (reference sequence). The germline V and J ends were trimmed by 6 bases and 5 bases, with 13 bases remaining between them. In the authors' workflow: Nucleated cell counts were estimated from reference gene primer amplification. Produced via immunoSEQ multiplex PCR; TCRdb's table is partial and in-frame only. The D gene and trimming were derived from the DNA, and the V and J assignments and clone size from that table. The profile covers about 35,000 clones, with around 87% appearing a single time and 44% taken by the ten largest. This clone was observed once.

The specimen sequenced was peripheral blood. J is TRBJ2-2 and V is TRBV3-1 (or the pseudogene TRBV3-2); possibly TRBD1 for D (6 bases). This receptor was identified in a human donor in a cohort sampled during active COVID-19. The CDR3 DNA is TGTGCCAGCAGACCCACCCAGGGGACCGGGGAGCTGTTTTTT. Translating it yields CASRPTQGTGELFF.